A single sample gave rise to the 26 T cell receptor beta chains below, sequenced in a study of blood T cell repertoires in COVID-19. The method was immunoSEQ multiplex PCR; TCRdb's version includes in-frame clones alone and lacks a portion of them. The sample records fewer than 35,000 clones, 75% to 90% being singletons. Input material: peripheral blood. Receptors were obtained from an elderly woman with active or convalescent COVID-19.

This clone was detected once. V and J are TRBV11-2 and TRBJ2-1, with D tentatively TRBD2 (7 bases). The CDR3 has 18 amino acids. The germline V gene encodes CDR1 SGHAT and CDR2 FQNNGV. The V and J ends lost 1 base and 7 bases respectively, with 23 bases between them. In nucleotides, the CDR3 is TGTGCCAGCAGCTTAGCGTATAGGGGGGGGGCCCAGGTAAATGAGCAGTTCTTC. Residues: CASSLAYRGGAQVNEQFF.

This clone was counted a few times. The chain combines TRBV11-2 with TRBJ2-5; 7 positions match TRBD2. The germline CDR1 and CDR2 sequences are SGHAT and FQNNGV. The CDR3 contains 15 residues. The V segment lost 4 bases and the J segment 1 base; nucleotides outside the gene matches: 6. CDR3 sequence reads: CASSSGGGSQETQYF. In nucleotides, the CDR3 is TGTGCCAGCAGCTCCGGCGGGGGATCCCAAGAGACCCAGTACTTC.

V usage is TRBV7-9 and J usage is TRBJ2-1; 8 bases fit TRBD2. V lost 4 bases to trimming and J lost 2 bases; unmatched junction nucleotides: 10. The CDR3 extends over 17 amino acids. The V gene's germline CDR1 is SEHNR and CDR2 FQNEAQ (reference sequence). The CDR3: CASSSLAGIRPYNEQFF. The CDR3 region has the DNA TGTGCCAGCAGCTCGTTAGCGGGAATACGGCCCTACAATGAGCAGTTCTTC.

The gene calls are TRBV18 and TRBJ1-5, with 12 positions matching TRBD1. CDR1 is KGHSH and CDR2 is LQKENI in the germline V gene. The J segment lost 2 bases and the V segment lost 4 bases, leaving 9 bases of the junction unmatched. This CDR3 is 18 amino acids long. CDR3 bases: TGTGCCAGCTCACAGGGGACAGGGGGCGCTTGGGGCAATCAGCCCCAGCATTTT. Amino acids: CASSQGTGGAWGNQPQHF.

The chain joins TRBV10-2 to TRBJ1-6, with TRBD1 as a possible D gene (6 bases). This CDR3 contains 15 residues. Germline CDR1 reads WSHSY; CDR2 reads SAAADI. V was cut by 6 bases and J by 8 bases, with 17 bases left in between. The CDR3 here is CASRPGEGGYSPLHF. CDR3 DNA sequence: TGCGCCAGCAGACCAGGGGAGGGCGGGTATTCACCCCTCCACTTT.

Here the CDR3 DNA reads TGTGCCAGCAGTTTGGGTCGGCAGGGTGGAACTGAAGCTTTCTTT. This translates into CASSLGRQGGTEAFF. The V call is TRBV28, the J call TRBJ1-1, with D tentatively TRBD1 (5 bases). Germline CDR1 is MDHEN and CDR2 is SYDVKM. CDR3 size: 15 residues. Trimming removed 3 bases at V and 5 bases at J, with 16 bases between.

The chain joins TRBV3-1 (or the pseudogene TRBV3-2) to TRBJ2-1; 8 bases line up with TRBD2. In germline, CDR1 is LGHDT, CDR2 YNNKEL (reference sequence). There are 16 residues in the CDR3. The trim removed 1 base at V and 2 bases at J, leaving 4 bases unmatched. The CDR3 bases are TGTGCCAGCAGCCAAGGTGGTAGCGGGACCTACAATGAGCAGTTCTTC. This gives the protein CASSQGGSGTYNEQFF.

The V and J genes are TRBV5-4 and TRBJ1-2; possibly TRBD1 for D (6 bases). V lost 4 bases to trimming and J lost 2 bases, with 9 bases between them. Germline-derived CDR1 and CDR2 are SGHNT and YYREEE (reference sequence). The CDR3 length is 13 residues. The CDR3 protein is CASSTDRNYGYTF. CDR3 DNA sequence: TGTGCCAGCAGCACTGACAGGAACTATGGCTACACCTTC.

This clone came up a few times. The chain recombines TRBV9 with TRBJ1-2, with TRBD1 matching 8 bases. CDR3 size: 14 residues. Germline-derived CDR1 and CDR2 are SGDLS and YYNGEE. The trim removed 3 bases at V and 4 bases at J, leaving 5 bases unmatched. For the CDR3, the DNA is TGTGCCAGCAGCGCACGGACAGGGTCCTATGGCTACACCTTC. It specifies CASSARTGSYGYTF. Supplemented by reference TRBV9 and TRBJ1-2, the full variable domain reads DSGVTQTPKHLITATGQRVTLRCSPRSGDLSVYWYQQSLDQGLQFLIQYYNGEERAKGNILERFSAQQFPDLHSELNLSSLELGDSALYFCASSARTGSYGYTFGSGTRLTVV.

The gene calls are TRBV10-1 and TRBJ1-3, with a tentative D call TRBD1 (5 bases). Germline lookup yields CDR1 WNHNN and CDR2 SYGVQD (reference sequence). V lost 7 bases to trimming and J lost 7 bases, with 11 bases between them. There are 12 residues in the CDR3. CDR3 sequence reads: CASIATANTIYF. The CDR3 DNA is TGCGCCAGCATCGCGACAGCTAACACCATATATTTT.

Only one count was recorded for this clone. This chain uses TRBV5-1 with TRBJ2-1; D call uncertain. The germline CDR1 and CDR2 sequences are SGHRS and YFSETQ. CDR3 size: 13 residues. V dropped 4 bases and J dropped 5 bases, with 10 bases sitting between them. DNA for the CDR3: TGCGCCAGCAGCCCCTTGGTAGACAATGAGCAGTTCTTC. Protein: CASSPLVDNEQFF. Complete variable domain (other parts from reference TRBV5-1 and TRBJ2-1): KAGVTQTPRYLIKTRGQQVTLSCSPISGHRSVSWYQQTPGQGLQFLFEYFSETQRNKGNFPGRFSGRQFSNSRSEMNVSTLELGDSALYLCASSPLVDNEQFFGPGTRLTVL.

V usage is TRBV7-3 and J usage is TRBJ2-7, with unresolved D. V lost 5 bases to trimming and J lost 2 bases, with 7 bases between them. This CDR3 spans 12 amino acids. Germline lookup yields CDR1 SGHTA and CDR2 FQGTGA. CDR3 bases: TGTGCCAGCAGCCCTGTTACCTACGAGCAGTACTTC. This sequence encodes CASSPVTYEQYF.

The V gene is TRBV2, the J gene TRBJ1-4; TRBD1 matches at 9 bases. V lost 6 bases, J lost 10 bases, and 9 bases stayed unmatched. CDR1 and CDR2 (germline): SNHLY, FYNNEI. This CDR3 comprises 14 residues. The CDR3 bases are TGTGCCAGCAGCCCACAGGGGGCAGGAGGAAAACTGTTTTTT. This translates into CASSPQGAGGKLFF.

The rearrangement uses TRBV11-2 and TRBJ2-5, with 9 bases lining up with TRBD1. Per germline, CDR1 SGHAT and CDR2 FQNNGV. The CDR3 sequence is 14 residues long. V lost 5 bases, J lost 4 bases, and 5 bases stayed unmatched. CDR3 sequence: CASSPGQGPETQYF. The CDR3 coding sequence is TGTGCCAGCAGCCCGGGACAGGGTCCAGAGACCCAGTACTTC. The full variable domain, in which reference TRBV11-2 and TRBJ2-5 provide the parts outside the CDR3, is EAGVAQSPRYKIIEKRQSVAFWCNPISGHATLYWYQQILGQGPKLLIQFQNNGVVDDSQLPKDRFSAERLKGVDSTLKIQPAKLEDSAVYLCASSPGQGPETQYFGPGTRLLVL.

This clone was detected only a few times. The gene calls are TRBV5-5 and TRBJ2-7; 7 nucleotides match TRBD1. V shed 0 bases, J shed 1 base, and the junction held 7 bases outside the gene matches. Per the germline V gene, CDR1 is SGHKS and CDR2 is YYEKEE (reference sequence). The CDR3 is 16 amino acids. The CDR3 is CASSLDLGTASYEQYF. The DNA of the CDR3 is TGTGCCAGCAGCTTGGATCTTGGGACAGCATCCTACGAGCAGTACTTC. The entire variable domain, with the rest obtained from reference TRBV5-5 and TRBJ2-7, is as follows: DAGVTQSPTHLIKTRGQQVTLRCSPISGHKSVSWYQQVLGQGPQFIFQYYEKEERGRGNFPDRFSARQFPNYSSELNVNALLLGDSALYLCASSLDLGTASYEQYFGPGTRLTVT.

The J gene is TRBJ2-7, the V gene TRBV14, with D maybe TRBD2 (6 bases). Germline CDR1 is SGHDN and CDR2 is FVKESK. The CDR3 loop spans 12 amino acids. V dropped 10 bases and J dropped 4 bases, with 14 bases sitting between them. The CDR3 nucleotides are TGTGCCACAGGAGCGGGTAGATACGAGCAGTACTTC. As protein: CATGAGRYEQYF.

The chain is built from TRBV28 and TRBJ1-5; no clear D gene. The CDR3 totals 13 residues. The ends were cut back, 9 bases at V and 3 bases at J, with 12 bases in the middle. Germline V gene sequence: CDR1 MDHEN, CDR2 SYDVKM. CDR3 region: CASSDGFNQPQHF. In nucleotides, the CDR3 is TGTGCCAGTAGTGACGGGTTCAATCAGCCCCAGCATTTT.

CDR3: CASSSPLVSEQFF. The CDR3 coding sequence is TGCGCCAGCAGCTCCCCGCTAGTGAGTGAGCAGTTCTTC. This sequence joins TRBV5-1 and TRBJ2-1; the D is unclear. The CDR3 runs to 13 residues. Germline CDR1 and CDR2: SGHRS and YFSETQ. V gave up 3 bases and J gave up 9 bases, with 13 bases separating them.

This chain links TRBV3-1 (or the pseudogene TRBV3-2) with TRBJ2-7, with D possibly being TRBD1 (7 bases). Deletions cut 6 bases from V and 2 bases from J, with 11 bases between. In germline, CDR1 is LGHDT, CDR2 YNNKEL (reference sequence). The CDR3 extends over 13 amino acids. This chain's CDR3 is CASRRDSAYEQYF. Written as DNA, the CDR3 is TGTGCCAGCAGGCGGGACAGTGCCTACGAGCAGTACTTC.

The chain couples TRBV5-1 to TRBJ2-1; D may be TRBD1 (6 bases). CDR3 length: 14 residues. V shed 4 bases and J shed 1 base, with 9 bases lying between them. CDR1 SGHRS and CDR2 YFSETQ come from the germline V gene. The CDR3 bases are TGCGCCAGCAGCCCTGGACAGTCCTACAATGAGCAGTTCTTC. Residues: CASSPGQSYNEQFF.

The V gene is TRBV4-1, the J gene TRBJ2-5, with 9 positions matching TRBD2. The germline V gene has CDR1 MGHRA and CDR2 YSYEKL. Trimming removed 1 base from V and 4 bases from J; junction bases left unmatched: 13. This CDR3 is 18 amino acids long. CDR3 in DNA: TGCGCCAGCAGCCAAGCTCCTGCGGAGCGGGGGGTAGGAGAGACCCAGTACTTC. Translation gives CASSQAPAERGVGETQYF.

This sequence joins TRBV5-6 and TRBJ1-1; no definite D call. The CDR3 length is 17 residues. The germline gives CDR1 SGHDT, CDR2 YYEEEE. V shed 0 bases and J shed 4 bases, with 19 bases lying between them. As DNA, the CDR3 is TGTGCCAGCAGCTTGGAGGCCGTGCTAGGAGGTGGCACTGAAGCTTTCTTT. This sequence encodes CASSLEAVLGGGTEAFF.

The V call is TRBV10-2, the J call TRBJ2-7; D is unclear. Trimming took 4 bases from V and 2 from J, leaving 9 bases between them. The CDR3 runs 13 residues. The germline V gene has CDR1 WSHSY and CDR2 SAAADI. CDR3 in DNA: TGCGCCAGCAGTGTATTACACGCCTACGAGCAGTACTTC. Protein: CASSVLHAYEQYF.

This clone appeared once. The chain uses TRBV7-9 and TRBJ1-2; the match to TRBD1 covers 9 bases. This CDR3 contains 13 residues. Germline CDR1 is SEHNR and CDR2 is FQNEAQ (reference sequence). V shed 8 bases and J 3 bases; nucleotides not matched to a gene: 4. The CDR3 nucleotides read TGTGCCAGCGAAACAGGGGGCGACTATGGCTACACCTTC. Amino acid sequence: CASETGGDYGYTF.

The rearrangement links TRBV9 to TRBJ2-5; no reliable D call. Between the trimmed V and J ends, which lost 0 bases and 2 bases, there was a span of 8 bases. Germline V gives CDR1 SGDLS, CDR2 YYNGEE. This CDR3 has 14 residues. CDR3 amino acids: CASSVGSTQETQYF. The DNA of the CDR3 is TGTGCCAGCAGCGTAGGTTCGACACAAGAGACCCAGTACTTC.

This clone appeared a few times. The gene calls are TRBV6-5 and TRBJ1-6; 10 bases agree with TRBD1. Losses at the gene ends were 6 bases for V and 6 bases for J; bases not matched to a gene: 5. Per germline, CDR1 MNHEY and CDR2 SVGAGI. This CDR3 region has 15 residues. In nucleotides, the CDR3 is TGTGCCAGCAGGGGACAGGGGCCATTTAATTCACCCCTCCACTTT. This codes for CASRGQGPFNSPLHF.